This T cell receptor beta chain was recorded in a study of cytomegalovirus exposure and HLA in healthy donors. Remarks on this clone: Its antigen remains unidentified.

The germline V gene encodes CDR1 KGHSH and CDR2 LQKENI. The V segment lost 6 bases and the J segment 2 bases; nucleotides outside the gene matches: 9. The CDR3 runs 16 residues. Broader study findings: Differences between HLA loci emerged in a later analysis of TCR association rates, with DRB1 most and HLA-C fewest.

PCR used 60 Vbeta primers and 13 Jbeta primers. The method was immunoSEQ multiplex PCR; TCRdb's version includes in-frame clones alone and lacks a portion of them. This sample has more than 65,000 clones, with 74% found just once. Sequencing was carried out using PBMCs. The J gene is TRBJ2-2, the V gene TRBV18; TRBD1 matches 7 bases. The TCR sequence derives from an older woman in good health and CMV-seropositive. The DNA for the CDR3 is TGTGCCAGCTCCCAGTTCAGACAGGGAAACACCGGGGAGCTGTTTTTT. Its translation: CASSQFRQGNTGELFF.